This T cell receptor beta chain was captured by sequencing in a study of T-cell reconstitution after alpha-beta-depleted transplantation in children (dated by TCRdb to between 2015 and 2016). For context, the study as a whole: T-cell immune reconstitution after TCRalphabeta/CD19-depleted allogeneic hematopoietic cell transplantation in children was quantitatively tracked in the study by means of TCR repertoire profiling.

Counted from cysteine to phenylalanine, this CDR3 has 12 amino acids. Left in the record is the CDR3 DNA by itself, 36 bases read in frame from the first base. Based on the germline V gene, the CDR1 and CDR2 sequences are LGHNT and FRNRAP. At the junction V is shortened by 5 bases and J by 5 bases, with 10 bases in between. The protocol used for the library was PCR. Reads for this sample came from an Illumina HiSeq 2500. Molecular barcoding was employed in the preparation of TCR libraries, with unique molecular identifiers being used to normalize TCRbeta repertoire quantification. TCRdb reran the public reads through fastp at Q25 and MiXCR, keeping productive beta chains. Every entry covers one CDR3 protein and lists the most common genes and DNA from its rows. The sample table holds 640,000 or so distinct CDR3 sequences, of which 16% were seen once. Clones ranked in the top ten supply 1.1% of the sample.

This clonotype has a handful of counts. There is no known antigen for this receptor. Base qualities are not provided; no much larger clone lies one nucleotide away. This TCR was sampled from a human donor who donated a stem cell graft to a child with acute myeloid leukemia. The rearranged segments are TRBV12-5 and TRBJ2-7; a tentative D call is TRBD2 (5 bases match). The source material was PBMCs from the stem cell graft donor, sampled from the stem cell graft. The CDR3 protein sequence reads: CASGRSVDEQYF. In nucleotide form, the sequence is TGTGCTAGTGGTCGTAGCGTGGACGAGCAGTACTTC.